This T cell receptor (beta chain) derives from a study of cytomegalovirus exposure and HLA in healthy donors (dated by TCRdb to between 2016 and 2019). Turning to the overall study: In an earlier analysis of around 540 of the donors, approximately 300 Gb of sequence data and 120 million or so unique TCR beta sequences from about 180 million T cells were reported. An early release that covered about 640 HLA-typed donors contained approximately 320 gigabases of sequencing data and 65 million to 100 million unique TCR sequences. The genetic ancestry cluster associated with self-reported Caucasian donors included about four fifths of the 398 genotyped donors. The study was designed to test whether signatures of past pathogen exposure could be identified by cataloging public T cell receptors. Using immunosequencing, the study profiled T cell repertoires from fewer than 700 subjects and related those repertoires to cytomegalovirus serostatus. In addition to the first cohort of 666 subjects, a separate validation cohort of 130 or so different subjects was used. The study combined high-throughput TCR immunosequencing, statistical association of individual TCRs with disease status, and machine learning to predict cytomegalovirus infection status. To study patterns of TCR occurrence, a later analysis re-analyzed previously published TCR beta repertoires from under 750 donors and added high-resolution HLA genotyping. Rather than drawing on any new phenotypic data, the later analysis identified candidate immune exposures from TCR beta sequences and the way those sequences occurred across donors. In an earlier analysis of 500 to 650 of the donors, high-throughput TCR beta sequencing was used to judge whether each TCR beta V gene segment behaved as functional or pseudogenic. Alongside the repertoire data, information on donor age, sex, ethnicity and CMV serostatus was compiled. A later genetic analysis used genome-wide SNP genotypes for 398 of the 666 donors, treating that subset as a discovery cohort. All discovery cohort repertoires had been generated on a single sequencing platform. HLA typing included class I and class II loci at four-digit resolution. Typing coverage varied by locus: about 629-640 donors for A, B, C, DRB1 and DQB1; more than 500 for DQA1; nearly 610 for DPA1; some 470 for DPB1. Five DR-DQ haplotypes were handled as single units for association and clustering because linkage in the cohort was strong. Among about 400 genotyped donors of the cohort, an average of roughly 230,000 unique TCR beta nucleotide sequences was sequenced per donor, of which about 18% were non-productive. Findings and caveats that apply to the study as a whole: In a later analysis, TCR association rates were found to vary across HLA loci, with the most associated TCRs seen for DRB1 alleles and the fewest for HLA-C alleles. An association between a missense DCLRE1C variant and V-gene and J-gene trimming of TCR beta chains was found in a later genetic analysis and replicated in an independent cohort. When HLA alleles, especially DR and DQ, strongly co-occurred, TCR associations were difficult to assign to individual alleles. In both the original and validation cohorts, the classifier was reported to diagnose cytomegalovirus status with high specificity and sensitivity. In vitro tests confirmed that a few of the cytomegalovirus-associated TCR beta chains recognize cytomegalovirus antigens. While some public TCRs were present in many individuals, most TCR sequences turned up only very rarely across donors. The only immune exposure information available for the cohort was CMV serostatus. A further reported finding was that TCR beta sequences accurately predicted the HLA-A and HLA-B alleles for most subjects in the first cohort. Compared with the 666-donor mean, donors in an Asian-associated ancestry cluster had fewer N-insertions in productive TCRs, according to a later genetic analysis. Correlated functional status among segregating V segments might reflect linkage disequilibrium, but an unknown experimental factor could not be ruled out. The study listed 164 TCR beta chains as associated with cytomegalovirus. In a later analysis, around 15,000 TCR beta sequences were associated with specific HLA alleles at a false discovery rate of 0.05. In a later analysis, HLA-associated TCR beta chains were found to be more clonally expanded and to have lower generation probabilities than equally common non-associated chains. A group of highly shared sequence variants was considered likely to be a technical artifact of the sequencing pipeline. In a later analysis, several top co-occurrence clusters were reported to appear linked to parvovirus B19, influenza, CMV and Epstein-Barr virus. Some IMGT-functional V segments, including TRBV6-2 and TRBV6-3, could not be told apart with the 87-base-pair reads, so those segments were excluded. In a later analysis, most CMV-associated TCR beta chains were found to appear HLA-restricted, with HLA associations seemingly driven largely by CMV exposure. Presence/absence analyses assumed roughly uniform sequencing depth across donors, an assumption that may not hold. Because counts were too low, about 18 rarely observed V segments, including chromosome 9 orphons, were excluded from the earlier analysis of 587 of the donors. Because HLA typing was missing for some donors at each locus, association tests included only the typed subset. Broadly in line with IMGT annotations, most TCR beta V segments showed up in productive rearrangements about 87% or about 30% of the time in an earlier analysis of a few hundred of the donors. The cohort was sequenced for TCR beta chains only, and without alpha or paired-chain data the features that could be detected were limited. The authors suggested that the approach could potentially be generalized to other disease states and immunological phenotypes.

The cohort consisted of approximately 670 healthy bone marrow donors. Cohort members were all nominally healthy when sampled, although unrecorded immune exposures were likely present. The donor tested CMV seronegative and was one of the 352 seronegative cohort members. Every donor gave a peripheral blood sample, and the peripheral blood mononuclear cells from that sample were used for TCR beta sequencing. Genomic DNA was extracted from the blood cell samples with the Qiagen DNeasy Blood Extraction Kit. With respect to this clone: Its specific antigen is unknown. Base quality data are lacking; no much larger clone is found one base away.

CDR1 and CDR2, per the germline V gene, are SGDLS and YYNGEE. The CDR3 covers 14 residues, taking in both the cysteine and the phenylalanine. The DNA shown is the 42-base CDR3, in frame from base 1. V lost 4 bases and J lost 2 bases; the stretch between them is 12 bases long. The library was made by the immunoSEQ multiplex PCR assay. For the multiplex PCR, a mixture combining 60 forward primers for TCR Vbeta segments and 13 reverse primers for TCR Jbeta segments was used. Amplification of the CDR3 region of rearranged TCR beta genes was performed with a multiplex PCR assay on genomic DNA. The Illumina HiSeq System was used to sequence the amplified TCR beta libraries as 87-base-pair reads. Per the source publication's procedure: A later analysis counted about 76 million unique TCR beta chains across the 690 or so repertoires, and around 12 million of these chains were shared by at least two donors. A nearest-neighbor algorithm error-corrected the raw reads and collapsed the reads into unique sequences, merging closely related sequences to remove PCR and sequencing errors. To assign V, D and J gene segments, CDR3 sequences were aligned to IMGT reference sequences. Each retained sequence needed at least a six-nucleotide match to both a V gene segment and a J gene segment. A rearrangement was called productive if the CDR3 had no stop codons and remained in frame with V and J, and every other rearrangement was called non-productive. CDR3 was defined by IMGT convention, running from the second conserved V-encoded cysteine to the conserved J-encoded phenylalanine. In an earlier analysis of 587 of the donors, sequences lacking an unambiguous match to a single V gene segment were excluded. In an earlier analysis of some 590 of the donors, a V segment was called functional when productive rearrangements were above 56.7%, and segregating when the standard deviation between donors exceeded 5%. A statistical classification framework was built to diagnose cytomegalovirus status from the catalog of TCR beta chain sequences. A later analysis assigned V and J genes by comparing TCR nucleotide sequences with IMGT/GENE-DB human TR gene sequences. A later analysis assigned CDR3 sequences and most-parsimonious VDJ recombination scenarios with the TCRdist pipeline. A later analysis defined each TCR beta chain by its CDR3 amino acid sequence plus V-gene family, and excluded reads lacking a unique V-gene family. A later analysis removed 500 to 650 highly shared, low-generation-probability nucleotide sequences to deal with suspected cross-contamination and a sequencing artifact. For each public chain, a later analysis derived a clonal expansion index from normalized ranks of inferred template counts within each repertoire. In a later analysis, generation probabilities were computed using a VDJ recombination model fitted to out-of-frame rearrangements, and the results were checked against IGoR. In a later analysis, hypergeometric tests were used to score TCR-TCR, TCR-HLA and TCR-CMV co-occurrence, with a repertoire-size bias correction applied to TCR pairs. False discovery rates were estimated in a later analysis by permuting HLA or CMV assignments 20 times. In a later analysis, co-occurring TCRs were grouped using DBSCAN, and TCRdist sequence similarity was added for clustering within HLA-allele-positive subsets. Repertoires with fewer than 30,000 or more than 120,000 public chains, plus five repertoires with anomalous nucleotide sharing, were excluded from co-occurrence clustering. The table comes from immuneACCESS by way of TCRdb, which keeps in-frame sequences with V and J called. Part of the clones is missing from these tables; in studies checked, under half for an unresolved V gene and the rest for unknown reasons. D and trimming were read from the DNA, whereas the V and J calls and clone size are those reported in that table. This sample holds fewer than 200,000 clones; approximately 80% were observed only once. Of the sample, about 3% is held by the ten largest clones.

This receptor chain uses TRBV9 and TRBJ1-2, with the D gene not confidently named. The sequence came from a female donor in good health and CMV-seronegative. Sequenced input: PBMCs. The nucleotides are TGTGCCAGCAGCAGAACCGGGAGGAACTATGGCTACACCTTC. Its protein product is CASSRTGRNYGYTF.